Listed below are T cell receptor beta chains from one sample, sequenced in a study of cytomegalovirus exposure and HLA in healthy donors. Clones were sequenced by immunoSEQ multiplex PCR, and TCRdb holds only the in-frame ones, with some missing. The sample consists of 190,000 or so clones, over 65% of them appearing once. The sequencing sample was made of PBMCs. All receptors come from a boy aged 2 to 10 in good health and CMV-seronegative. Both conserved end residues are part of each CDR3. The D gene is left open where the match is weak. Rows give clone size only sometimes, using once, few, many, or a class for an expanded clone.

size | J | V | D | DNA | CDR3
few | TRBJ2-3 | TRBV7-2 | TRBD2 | TGTGCCAGCAGCTTGGCGGGGGGCGCAAACACAGATACGCAGTATTTT | CASSLAGGANTDTQYF
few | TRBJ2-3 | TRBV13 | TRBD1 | TGTGCCAGCAGCTTATACCGGACAGGGCCCACAGATACGCAGTATTTT | CASSLYRTGPTDTQYF
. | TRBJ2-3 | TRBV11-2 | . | TGTGCCAGCAACGGACTATCCCGGGATACGCAGTATTTT | CASNGLSRDTQYF
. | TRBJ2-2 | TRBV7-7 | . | TGTGCTAGCAGCTTAGGTTCCGGCAGGGCGGACGGTCCCGGGGAGCTGTTTTTT | CASSLGSGRADGPGELFF
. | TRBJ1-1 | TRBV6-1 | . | TGTGCCAGCAGTGCCGGGGGGTGGGTCATAGGCACTGAAGCTTTCTTT | CASSAGGWVIGTEAFF
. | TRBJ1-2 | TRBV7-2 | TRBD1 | TGTGCCAGCAGCCTCTCCACAGGGGTTAACAGCTATGGCTACACCTTC | CASSLSTGVNSYGYTF
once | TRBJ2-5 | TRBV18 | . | TGTGCCAGCTCACCTGACAGGAGAGAGACCCAGTACTTC | CASSPDRRETQYF
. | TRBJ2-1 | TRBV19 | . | TGTGCCAGTATCAGGCAAAGCAATGAGCAGTTCTTC | CASIRQSNEQFF
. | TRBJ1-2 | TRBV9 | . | TGTGCCAGCAGCGTAGGTGCGGGAACTAACTATGGCTACACCTTC | CASSVGAGTNYGYTF
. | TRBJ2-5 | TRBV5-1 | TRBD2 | TGCGCCAGCAGCGGGGGGACTAGCGGGAAAGAGACCCAGTACTTC | CASSGGTSGKETQYF
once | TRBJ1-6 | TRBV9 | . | TGTGCCAGCAGCGTAGGAGGGGAGGGTTCACCCCTCCACTTT | CASSVGGEGSPLHF
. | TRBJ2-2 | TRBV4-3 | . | TGCGCCAGCAGCCTTATTGGGAGTGCCGGGGAGCTGTTTTTT | CASSLIGSAGELFF
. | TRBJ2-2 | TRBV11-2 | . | TGTGCCAGCAGCTTTGGCGGAGACACCGGGGAGCTGTTTTTT | CASSFGGDTGELFF
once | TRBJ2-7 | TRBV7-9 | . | TGTGCCAGCAGCTCTCCTTCGCACTCTCAAGAGCAGTACTTC | CASSSPSHSQEQYF
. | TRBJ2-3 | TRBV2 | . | TGTGCCATCACCCTTTATAGCCACACAGATACGCAGTATTTT | CAITLYSHTDTQYF
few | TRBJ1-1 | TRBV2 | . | TGTGCCAGCAGTGTAGGGAGATCCACTGAAGCTTTCTTT | CASSVGRSTEAFF
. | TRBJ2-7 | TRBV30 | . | TGTGCCTGGAGTGAGGACAGCTCCTACGAGCAGTACTTC | CAWSEDSSYEQYF
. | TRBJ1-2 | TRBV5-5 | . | TGTGCCAGCAGCTTGGGCCTAGGGGAGGGGAACTATGGCTACACCTTC | CASSLGLGEGNYGYTF
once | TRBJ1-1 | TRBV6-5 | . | TGTGCCAGCAGTTACGGATCCGTCCCGGGGTTTGAAGCTTTCTTT | CASSYGSVPGFEAFF
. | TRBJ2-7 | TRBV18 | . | TGTGCCAGCTCACCACTTCCGTTCCGGGAGCAGTACTTC | CASSPLPFREQYF